Listed here is a single T cell receptor beta chain. Its antigen is still unknown. The CDR3 length is 14 residues. Germline CDR1 reads SNHLY; CDR2 reads FYNNEI. The V end lost 7 bases, the J end lost 2 bases, and 9 bases lay between the germline ends. The sample originates from a study of shared clonotypes between healthy human individuals. Study-wide points: In contrast to clonotypes shared by all four donors, non-shared clonotypes had lower generation probabilities. A small donor pool kept down the genetic and exposure-history diversity that was represented.

This table comes from immunoSEQ multiplex PCR, and its TCRdb copy is limited to in-frame clones, with some not included. The sample shows approximately 2.4 million clones, approximately 96% of them seen only once. The source of this sequence is a man between 18 and 29 years old in good health. The V gene is TRBV2, the J gene TRBJ2-6, with D possibly being TRBD1 or TRBD2 (5 bases each). Sequenced material: naive CD4+ T cells sorted from blood. The sample's subset: CD45RA+ positively selected. CDR3 region: CASTLGAGANVLTF. The CDR3 nucleotides read TGTGCCAGCACACTAGGGGCTGGGGCCAACGTCCTGACTTTC.